The 27 T cell receptor beta chains below come from one sample, sequenced in a study of regulatory T cells in long-lasting Graves disease. With iRepertoire HTBI primers and Arm-PCR of CDR3 regions, TCR beta libraries were built. Each CDR3 protein gets one entry after TCRdb re-called the multiplex PCR reads with MiXCR. The table has about 430,000 distinct CDR3 sequences, about 15% seen once. Time point denoted: newly diagnosed GD, antithyroid drugs for less than 3 months. With RNA extracted from PBMCs as input, the TCR library was made. The same sample was also used in a study of T cells in Graves' hyperthyroidism and ophthalmopathy.

The specimen comprised peripheral blood mononuclear cells (PBMCs), sampled at new diagnosis, from a patient treated with antithyroid drugs. The receptors stem from a woman aged 35 to 49 with Graves disease.

This clonotype was seen repeatedly, ten times or more. The chain carries TRBV20-1 and TRBJ1-2, with D maybe TRBD1 (5 bases). This CDR3 has 15 amino acids. V dropped 1 base and J dropped 0 bases, with 12 bases sitting between them. Germline CDR1 and CDR2: DFQATT and SNEGSKA (reference sequence). The CDR3 sequence is CSARGGVGTNYGYTF. Written as DNA, the CDR3 is TGCAGTGCTAGAGGAGGGGTAGGAACTAACTATGGCTACACCTTC.

The chain employs TRBV7-9 and TRBJ1-3, with D unclear. With 5 bases removed from V and 2 bases from J, the gap between germline ends came to 7 bases. The length of the CDR3 is 13 residues. The germline CDR1 and CDR2 sequences are SEHNR and FQNEAQ (reference sequence). This CDR3 reads CASSRVAGNTIYF. The CDR3, as DNA: TGTGCCAGCAGCCGGGTAGCTGGAAACACCATATATTTT.

This clonotype was recorded at least ten times. This chain connects TRBV7-2 to TRBJ1-1; D gene ambiguous. V lost 2 bases to trimming and J lost 3 bases, with 13 bases between them. Germline V gives CDR1 SGHTA, CDR2 FQGNSA. The CDR3 runs 15 residues. CDR3 sequence reads: CASSLLLGRHTEAFF. The DNA of the CDR3 is TGTGCCAGCAGCTTATTACTGGGGAGGCACACTGAAGCTTTCTTT. The complete variable domain, with remaining parts taken from reference TRBV7-2 and TRBJ1-1, reads GAGVSQSPSNKVTEKGKDVELRCDPISGHTALYWYRQSLGQGLEFLIYFQGNSAPDKSGLPSDRFSAERTGGSVSTLTIQRTQQEDSAVYLCASSLLLGRHTEAFFGQGTRLTVV.

This chain links TRBV5-1 with TRBJ2-2; 7 positions match TRBD1. This CDR3 has 16 residues. V was pared by 4 bases and J by 0 bases, with 6 bases of the junction left unmatched. CDR1 and CDR2 from the germline V gene are SGHRS and YFSETQ. The CDR3 DNA is TGCGCCAGCAGCGAGGACAGGCCCACGAACACCGGGGAGCTGTTTTTT. Its protein product is CASSEDRPTNTGELFF.

Comments on this clonotype: A much larger clone is a single base away; this may be a read error. The rearrangement links TRBV6-1 to TRBJ2-7, with D hard to call. This CDR3 spans 15 amino acids. Germline lookup yields CDR1 MNHNS and CDR2 SASEGT. Between the trimmed V and J ends, which lost 7 bases and 4 bases, there was a span of 20 bases. The CDR3 here is CASTYEGYDWYEQYF. The DNA for the CDR3 is TGTGCCAGCACCTACGAAGGATACGATTGGTACGAGCAGTACTTC.

With respect to this clonotype: This could be a read error, since a much larger clone is one nucleotide away. The chain combines TRBV24-1 with TRBJ2-2, with D maybe TRBD1 (6 bases). There are 16 residues in the CDR3. Trimming left V 4 bases short and J 0 bases short, with 11 bases between. From germline, CDR1 is KGHDR and CDR2 SFDVKD. CDR3 nucleotides: TGTGCCACCAGTGAAACAGGGTATGCGAACACCGGGGAGCTGTTTTTT. This sequence encodes CATSETGYANTGELFF.

This clonotype was detected many times. J is TRBJ1-2 and V is TRBV12-3 or TRBV12-4, with D possibly matching TRBD1 (5 bases). The CDR3 covers 13 residues. Trimming took 6 bases from V and 5 from J, leaving 13 bases between them. The CDR3 sequence is CASSPGGGYGYTF. Here the CDR3 DNA reads TGTGCCAGCAGCCCCGGGGGGGGTTATGGCTACACCTTC.

This clonotype was found many times. This sequence joins TRBV28 and TRBJ2-3, with unresolved D. The CDR3 extends over 15 amino acids. Germline CDR1 and CDR2: MDHEN and SYDVKM. With 7 bases removed from V and 4 bases from J, the gap between germline ends came to 18 bases. CDR3 region: CASIALGNGADTQYF. Here the CDR3 DNA reads TGTGCCAGCATCGCCTTAGGGAATGGCGCAGATACGCAGTATTTT.

The rearrangement links TRBV9 to TRBJ2-1; D gene unclear. Deletions cut 4 bases from V and 7 bases from J, with 15 bases between. Per the germline V gene, CDR1 is SGDLS and CDR2 is YYNGEE. This CDR3 contains 14 residues. CDR3 sequence: CASSPLGSTNEQFF. Here the CDR3 DNA reads TGTGCCAGCAGCCCTCTTGGCTCGACGAATGAGCAGTTCTTC.

This clonotype was found many times. The chain recombines TRBV28 with TRBJ2-7, with 8 bases that match TRBD1. Germline loops: CDR1 MDHEN, CDR2 SYDVKM. The V segment lost 5 bases and the J segment 2 bases; nucleotides outside the gene matches: 5. The CDR3 runs to 14 residues. DNA of the CDR3: TGTGCCAGCAGTGTCGACAGGGGAACCTACGAGCAGTACTTC. It is translated as CASSVDRGTYEQYF.

With respect to this clonotype: Possible read error: a much larger clone is one base away. The chain employs TRBV5-1 and TRBJ1-4; D unclear. The CDR3 loop spans 16 amino acids. The V end was cut by 4 bases, the J end by 3 bases, with 16 bases between. Germline V gives CDR1 SGHRS, CDR2 YFSETQ. CDR3 amino acids: CASSPGILGANEKLFF. For the CDR3, the DNA is TGCGCCAGCAGCCCGGGAATCTTAGGAGCTAATGAAAAACTGTTTTTT.

In its sample, this clonotype was seen many times. The J gene is TRBJ1-2, the V gene TRBV27, with 7 bases that match TRBD1. The CDR3 totals 14 residues. CDR1 and CDR2 (germline): MNHEY, SMNVEV (reference sequence). V dropped 3 bases and J dropped 5; count of bases not matched to a gene: 6. This CDR3 is CASSFVGRGYGYTF. The CDR3 DNA reads TGTGCCAGCAGTTTCGTGGGCAGGGGGTATGGCTACACCTTC.

V gene TRBV6-5 combines with J gene TRBJ2-7; 7 positions agree with TRBD2. CDR1 MNHEY and CDR2 SVGAGI come from the germline V gene. Trimming took 4 bases from V and 2 from J; bases not matched to a gene: 8. The CDR3 covers 15 residues. The CDR3 spells CASSSLAVLPYEQYF. CDR3 nucleotides: TGTGCCAGCAGTTCCCTAGCGGTTCTACCCTACGAGCAGTACTTC.

Many counts were recorded for this clonotype. The CDR3 sequence: CASGLGLAGGIGELFF. The DNA for the CDR3 is TGTGCTAGTGGTTTGGGACTAGCGGGAGGGATCGGGGAGCTGTTTTTT. The chain carries TRBV12-5 and TRBJ2-2, with 14 bases that match TRBD2. The V and J ends lost 1 base and 7 bases, in that order; junction bases with no gene match: 2. Germline values: CDR1 LGHNT, CDR2 FRNRAP. The CDR3 consists of 16 residues.

This clonotype occurred a few times. V gene TRBV5-6 combines with J gene TRBJ2-1; 8 positions match TRBD2. V was clipped by 3 bases and J by 4 bases; unmatched bases: 9. CDR1 and CDR2 (germline): SGHDT, YYEEEE. This CDR3 has 16 residues. The DNA of the CDR3 is TGTGCCAGCAGCTCAGCTAGCGGGTATTATTACAATGAGCAGTTCTTC. Translated: CASSSASGYYYNEQFF.

The sample holds many counts of this clonotype. The CDR3 nucleotides read TGTGCCAGCAGCGTCGACTCCAAGTACGAGCAGTACTTC. Encoded protein: CASSVDSKYEQYF. The rearrangement links TRBV9 to TRBJ2-7; D not certain. The CDR3 has 13 residues. V lost 2 bases and J lost 4, with 10 bases in between. Germline V gene sequence: CDR1 SGDLS, CDR2 YYNGEE.

This clonotype was seen repeatedly, ten times or more. The chain recombines TRBV7-2 with TRBJ2-1; 10 bases match TRBD1. The V segment lost 5 bases and the J segment 5 bases; nucleotides outside the gene matches: 6. This CDR3 has 15 residues. From germline, CDR1 is SGHTA and CDR2 FQGNSA. CDR3 residues: CASSLDRGLNNEQFF. The CDR3 DNA sequence: TGTGCCAGCAGCCTCGACAGGGGGCTTAACAATGAGCAGTTCTTC.

This clonotype was detected ten times or more. The chain recombines TRBV6-1 with TRBJ2-6; 8 nucleotides line up with TRBD1. J lost 0 bases, V lost 5 bases, and 12 bases had no gene match. Germline-derived CDR1 and CDR2 are MNHNS and SASEGT. The CDR3 sequence is 19 residues long. The CDR3 coding sequence is TGTGCCAGCAGTAACCCCAGGCAGGGGGCTTCCTCTGGGGCCAACGTCCTGACTTTC. This codes for CASSNPRQGASSGANVLTF.

Ten or more counts support this clonotype. The V call is TRBV9, the J call TRBJ2-7, with D uncertain. The CDR3 is 12 amino acids. Trimming shortened V by 3 bases and J by 3 bases, and 7 bases separated the two germline ends. CDR1 and CDR2 from the germline V gene are SGDLS and YYNGEE. The CDR3 sequence is CASSGSNYEQYF. The DNA of the CDR3 is TGTGCCAGCAGCGGAAGTAACTACGAGCAGTACTTC.

Ten or more counts support this clonotype. The chain employs TRBV7-9 and TRBJ2-7; possible D gene TRBD1, 6 bases. The length of the CDR3 is 15 residues. Germline V CDR1 and CDR2: SEHNR, FQNEAQ (reference sequence). V was pared by 5 bases and J by 5 bases, with 19 bases between. The CDR3 loop reads CASSQGIGRWDEQYF. The CDR3 coding sequence is TGTGCCAGCAGCCAGGGGATCGGGCGTTGGGACGAGCAGTACTTC.

This clonotype was observed at least ten times. The chain carries TRBV6-1 and TRBJ2-5; D remains unclear. The CDR3 loop spans 14 amino acids. V was shortened by 8 bases and J by 1 base, with 14 bases between the two germline ends. Germline V lookup: CDR1 MNHNS, CDR2 SASEGT. The CDR3 spells CASSEPLIQETQYF. Written as DNA, the CDR3 is TGTGCCAGCTCAGAGCCCCTAATCCAAGAGACCCAGTACTTC.

This clonotype appeared many times. The chain combines TRBV28 with TRBJ2-7, with D unresolved. V was cut by 3 bases and J by 3 bases, with 15 bases left in between. In germline, CDR1 is MDHEN, CDR2 SYDVKM. This CDR3 has 15 amino acids. CDR3 nucleotide sequence: TGTGCCAGCAGTTTGCCGGGCTCCCCTTTCTACGAGCAGTACTTC. Its translation is CASSLPGSPFYEQYF.

The sample holds many counts of this clonotype. The chain is built from TRBV12-3 or TRBV12-4 and TRBJ2-1; D perhaps matches TRBD1 (5 bases). This CDR3 has 13 amino acids. Trimming cost V 2 bases and J 9 bases, with 11 bases left between them. For the CDR3, the DNA is TGTGCCAGCAGTTTAACTTTCGACAGTGAGCAGTTCTTC. Protein sequence: CASSLTFDSEQFF.

Only a few counts were recorded for this clonotype. This chain connects TRBV9 to TRBJ2-5, with 7 bases that match TRBD1. V lost 4 bases and J lost 4; bases outside the gene matches: 10. CDR1 and CDR2 (germline): SGDLS, YYNGEE. The CDR3 runs 15 residues. Here the CDR3 DNA reads TGTGCCAGCAGCCCAGCCGACAGGGTAGGAGAGACCCAGTACTTC. It translates to CASSPADRVGETQYF.

This sequence joins TRBV7-8 and TRBJ2-1; D is possibly TRBD1 or TRBD2 (6 bases each). The CDR3 extends over 17 amino acids. Germline loops: CDR1 SGHVS, CDR2 FQNEAQ. V lost 0 bases, J lost 1 base, and 13 bases lay in between. The CDR3 spells CASSLAGGRLSYNEQFF. The DNA for the CDR3 is TGTGCCAGCAGCTTAGCGGGGGGCCGATTGTCCTACAATGAGCAGTTCTTC.

This clonotype was detected a few times. J is TRBJ1-3 and V is TRBV14; D is uncertain. Trimming took off 4 bases at V and 4 bases at J, with 8 bases between the two ends. This CDR3 comprises 13 residues. Germline V lookup: CDR1 SGHDN, CDR2 FVKESK. The DNA of the CDR3 is TGTGCCAGCAGCCCAGCCGGCGGAAACACCATATATTTT. It codes for CASSPAGGNTIYF.

The chain is built from TRBV9 and TRBJ2-3; no reliable D call. Deletions cut 4 bases from V and 9 bases from J, with 15 bases between. The CDR3 is 13 amino acids. Per the germline V gene, CDR1 is SGDLS and CDR2 is YYNGEE. The DNA for the CDR3 is TGTGCCAGCAGCTCAACCGCCTTCGGGACGCAGTATTTT. Its translation is CASSSTAFGTQYF.